This T cell receptor (beta chain) was obtained from a study of post-analysis software for immune sequencing data. Whole-study findings and limits: Multiple sclerosis was associated with a significant reduction in normalized Chao1 diversity relative to controls. Five TRBV segments, including TRBV5-6, TRBV5-1 and TRBV20-1, were more frequent in patients than controls. Those samples that were prepared in the same batch co-clustered strongly by F measure.

The trim removed 4 bases at V and 3 bases at J, leaving 11 bases unmatched. CDR3 length equals 16 residues. Germline CDR1 reads LGHDT; CDR2 reads YNNKEL (reference sequence). Libraries were made from TCR beta cDNA, and they carried unique molecular identifiers. Researchers reported a few hundred thousand cDNA molecules coming from around 1 to 10 million T cells. TCRdb re-called the PCR reads with MiXCR, one entry per CDR3 protein. The repertoire holds 550,000 to 700,000 distinct CDR3 sequences, with 40% to 50% as singletons. This clonotype was counted a few times. Its antigen is undetermined. This sequence joins TRBV3-1 and TRBJ2-5; 7 bases agree with TRBD2. This TCR was recovered from a girl between 10 and 17 years old with multiple sclerosis. Specimen: blood. CDR3 protein: CASSLSGLAVEETQYF. The CDR3 nucleotides are TGTGCCAGCAGCCTATCAGGGCTAGCGGTTGAAGAGACCCAGTACTTC.